This T cell receptor beta chain is drawn from a study of blood T cell repertoires in COVID-19. In the study overall: Material from acute and convalescent COVID-19 was sourced from the United States, Italy and Spain. In each case, the material was cDNA or gDNA derived from T cells, B-cell-depleted T cells, or PBMCs.

This CDR3 has 12 amino acids. The V and J ends lost 2 bases and 5 bases, in that order; junction bases with no gene match: 1. Germline V lookup: CDR1 SGHRS, CDR2 YFSETQ. Methods used by the authors: The assay estimated nucleated cells by amplifying reference gene primers. The data were produced by immunoSEQ multiplex PCR, yet TCRdb's version contains in-frame clones alone and is incomplete. Clone size and V and J calls were adopted from that table, with D and trimming inferred from the DNA. The table has approximately 81,000 clones, roughly 82% seen once. The sequence was obtained from a human donor in a cohort sampled during active COVID-19. The sample consisted of peripheral blood. The chain combines TRBV5-1 with TRBJ2-7; TRBD1 matches at 7 bases. The CDR3 sequence: CASSFGTDEQYF. The DNA of the CDR3 is TGCGCCAGCAGCTTCGGGACAGACGAGCAGTACTTC.